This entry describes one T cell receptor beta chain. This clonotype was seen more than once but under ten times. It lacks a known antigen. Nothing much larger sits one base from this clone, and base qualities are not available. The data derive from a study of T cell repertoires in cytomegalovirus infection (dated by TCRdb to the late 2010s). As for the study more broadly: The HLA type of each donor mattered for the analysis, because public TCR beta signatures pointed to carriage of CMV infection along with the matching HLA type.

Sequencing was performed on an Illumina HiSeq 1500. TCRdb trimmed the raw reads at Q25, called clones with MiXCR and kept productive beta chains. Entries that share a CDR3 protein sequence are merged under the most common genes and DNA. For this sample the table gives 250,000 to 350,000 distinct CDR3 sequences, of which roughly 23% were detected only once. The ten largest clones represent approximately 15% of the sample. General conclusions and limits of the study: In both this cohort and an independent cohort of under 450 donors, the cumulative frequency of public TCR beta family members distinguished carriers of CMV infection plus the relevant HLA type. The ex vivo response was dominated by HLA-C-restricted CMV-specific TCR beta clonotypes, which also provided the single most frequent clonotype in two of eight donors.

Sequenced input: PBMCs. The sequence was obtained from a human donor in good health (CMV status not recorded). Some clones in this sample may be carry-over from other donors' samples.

The nucleotide sequence reads TGTGCCAGCAGCTTTATCCCGACAGGGACCAATCAGCCCCAGCATTTT. It translates to CASSFIPTGTNQPQHF. Recombination joined TRBV7-3 with TRBJ1-5, and 7 junctional nucleotides match TRBD1. CDR1 SGHTA and CDR2 FQGTGA were looked up in the germline V gene. Ends trimmed: V by 3 bases, J by 3 bases; bases unmatched to a gene: 8. The CDR3 spans 16 residues, from the cysteine through the phenylalanine. Only the CDR3 part of the read is kept: 48 bases, read in frame from the first base.